The 10 T cell receptor beta chains in this list originate from one sample, sequenced in a study of response to subunit inactivated influenza vaccine listed by TCRdb under 2018. Library construction relied on RT-PCR. Sequencing relied on an Illumina HiSeq 2500. Clones were called with MiXCR by TCRdb after fastp trimmed the public reads at Q25, and only in-frame beta chains were retained. CDR3 protein duplicates are merged, each entry listing the most common genes and DNA. In this sample the table shows around 520,000 distinct CDR3 sequences, approximately 24% of which occur a single time. The ten largest make up around 2% of the sample. The specimen was CD4+ T cells sorted from PBMCs, collected roughly 5 days after vaccination. These receptors came from a man aged 50-59 years who received an inactivated influenza vaccine. Donor details come from another sample of the same person, matched by shared clones.

This clonotype was observed a few times. This CDR3 is CASSVGFRTSGTRSSYNEQFF. The CDR3 DNA is TGTGCCAGCAGTGTTGGATTCCGGACTAGCGGGACAAGGAGCTCCTACAATGAGCAGTTCTTC. The rearrangement joins TRBV2 to TRBJ2-1; 12 nucleotides match TRBD2. J lost 0 bases, V lost 4 bases, and 16 bases had no gene match. CDR3 length: 21 amino acids. Germline CDR1 SNHLY, CDR2 FYNNEI.

The V call is TRBV24-1, the J call TRBJ2-1; 12 bases fit TRBD2. The CDR3 length is 18 residues. The junction had 15 bases not matched to a gene; V was cut back by 9 bases and J by 4 bases. Germline loops: CDR1 KGHDR, CDR2 SFDVKD. The CDR3 nucleotides read TGTGCCACCGGAGGAGACCTAGCGGGAGGGCCTTGGTACAATGAGCAGTTCTTC. This encodes CATGGDLAGGPWYNEQFF.

The chain carries TRBV4-3 and TRBJ1-3; D gene unclear. Germline lookup yields CDR1 LGHNA and CDR2 YSLEER. The CDR3 consists of 16 residues. Trimming removed 0 bases from V and 2 bases from J, with 11 bases in between. CDR3 protein: CASSQDALSAGNTIYF. CDR3 bases: TGCGCCAGCAGCCAAGACGCACTCTCGGCTGGAAACACCATATATTTT.

The chain is built from TRBV6-5 and TRBJ2-2; D is ambiguous. Looked up from germline, CDR1 is MNHEY and CDR2 is SVGAGI. Trimming cost V 5 bases and J 5 bases, with 12 bases left between them. This CDR3 contains 14 residues. The CDR3 is CASSIQDPTGELFF. Here the CDR3 DNA reads TGTGCCAGCAGTATTCAGGACCCAACCGGGGAGCTGTTTTTT.

The J gene is TRBJ2-7, the V gene TRBV20-1; D remains unclear. The CDR3 length is 14 residues. The germline V gene has CDR1 DFQATT and CDR2 SNEGSKA (reference sequence). The germline V and J ends were trimmed by 2 bases and 2 bases, with 13 bases remaining between them. The DNA of the CDR3 is TGCAGTGCTAGAAAATACGACCGACCCTACGAGCAGTACTTC. This sequence encodes CSARKYDRPYEQYF.

This chain links TRBV4-2 with TRBJ2-3; 9 nucleotides match TRBD1. The V and J ends lost 3 bases and 4 bases, in that order; junction bases with no gene match: 2. CDR1 is LGHNA and CDR2 is YNFKEQ in the germline V gene. This CDR3 region has 14 residues. In DNA form, the CDR3 reads TGTGCCAGCAGCCACGGACAGGGGCCAGATACGCAGTATTTT. Encoded protein: CASSHGQGPDTQYF.

This clonotype was seen at least ten times. The chain joins TRBV4-1 to TRBJ2-1; 8 bases map to TRBD2. V was clipped by 0 bases and J by 4 bases; unmatched bases: 5. Germline CDR1 MGHRA, CDR2 YSYEKL. CDR3 length equals 16 residues. CDR3 amino acids: CASSQDTSGGYNEQFF. CDR3 sequence (DNA): TGCGCCAGCAGCCAAGACACCAGCGGGGGTTACAATGAGCAGTTCTTC.

This clonotype was picked up many times. The V call is TRBV6-5, the J call TRBJ1-5; D remains unclear. Germline values: CDR1 MNHEY, CDR2 SVGAGI. The V gene lost 6 bases and the J gene lost 5 bases, with 20 bases spanning the gap. This CDR3 comprises 16 residues. This chain's CDR3 is CASSYNRRTGDQPQHF. CDR3 DNA: TGTGCCAGCAGCTATAATAGGAGGACTGGCGATCAGCCCCAGCATTTT.

This CDR3 is CASSWDRDSYGYTF. For the CDR3, the DNA is TGTGCCAGCAGCTGGGACAGGGATAGCTATGGCTACACCTTC. This sequence joins TRBV7-2 and TRBJ1-2; TRBD1 agrees at 9 bases. The CDR3 length is 14 residues. V dropped 4 bases and J dropped 4; count of bases not matched to a gene: 4. From germline, CDR1 is SGHTA and CDR2 FQGNSA.

The chain carries TRBV7-9 and TRBJ2-2; D not resolved. The length of the CDR3 is 12 residues. Germline loops: CDR1 SEHNR, CDR2 FQNEAQ (reference sequence). This chain's CDR3 is CGLMPHTGELFF. CDR3 sequence (DNA): TGTGGACTCATGCCCCACACCGGGGAGCTGTTTTTT.